A selection of T cell receptor beta chains follows, all from one sample in a study of blood T cell repertoires in COVID-19. Here immunoSEQ multiplex PCR was the method, and the copy in TCRdb shows in-frame clones only, minus some. In the table there are about 39,000 clones, approximately 78% of which are singletons. The sequencing input was peripheral blood. These receptor sequences come from a man aged 55-75 years in a cohort sampled during active COVID-19. CDR3s include the opening cysteine and the closing phenylalanine or tryptophan. D genes are given only for firm matches. The size of a clone is reported for some rows only, either as once, few or many, or as a class for expanded clones.

V	J	D	size	CDR3	DNA
TRBV30	TRBJ2-7	NA	NA	CAWSGGPYLYEQYF	TGTGCCTGGAGTGGGGGGCCGTACCTATACGAGCAGTACTTC
TRBV19	TRBJ1-1	NA	NA	CASSPLGGAMNTEAFF	TGTGCCAGTAGCCCCTTGGGAGGTGCCATGAACACTGAAGCTTTCTTT
TRBV28	TRBJ2-5	TRBD1	NA	CASTLPGQGAVETQYF	TGTGCCAGCACTCTTCCGGGACAGGGGGCGGTTGAGACCCAGTACTTC
TRBV27	TRBJ2-7	NA	NA	CASRRSGTFGPYEQYF	TGTGCCAGCAGACGCTCCGGGACTTTTGGGCCCTACGAGCAGTACTTC
TRBV7-2	TRBJ1-1	TRBD1	few	CASSAGTGGRTEAFF	TGTGCCAGCAGCGCCGGGACAGGGGGCCGGACTGAAGCTTTCTTT
TRBV2	TRBJ1-2	TRBD1	NA	CASRNRGQDYGYTF	TGTGCCAGCAGAAATAGGGGGCAGGACTATGGCTACACCTTC
TRBV6-5	TRBJ2-7	NA	NA	CASSRGGASYEQYF	TGTGCCAGCAGTCGAGGAGGGGCATCCTACGAGCAGTACTTC
TRBV9	TRBJ1-2	NA	NA	CASSAAGGNLGYTF	TGTGCCAGCAGCGCCGCGGGGGGGAACCTAGGCTACACCTTC
TRBV29-1	TRBJ1-2	NA	NA	CSAEQYSLSGYTF	TGCAGCGCAGAACAGTACTCCCTATCTGGCTACACCTTC
TRBV6-2/TRBV6-3	TRBJ2-3	NA	once	CASSLPLTDTQYF	TGTGCCAGCAGCCTTCCCCTTACAGATACGCAGTATTTT
TRBV7-6	TRBJ2-7	TRBD1	NA	CASSLDPTGGKTYEQYF	TGTGCCAGCAGCTTAGATCCTACAGGGGGGAAAACCTACGAGCAGTACTTC
TRBV2	TRBJ2-1	NA	once	CASNTAQGLTGREQFF	TGTGCCAGCAATACGGCCCAGGGCCTCACAGGGCGGGAGCAGTTCTTC
TRBV6-5	TRBJ2-7	NA	NA	CASSGAVRSSYEQYF	TGTGCCAGCAGCGGCGCGGTACGGAGCTCCTACGAGCAGTACTTC
TRBV5-1	TRBJ1-1	NA	NA	CASSLSHGNTEAFF	TGCGCCAGCAGCTTGAGTCACGGGAACACTGAAGCTTTCTTT
TRBV6-5	TRBJ2-5	TRBD1	NA	CASSYADRAQETQYF	TGTGCCAGCAGTTACGCCGACAGGGCCCAAGAGACCCAGTACTTC
TRBV4-1	TRBJ2-7	TRBD2	NA	CASSQEAQAGLYEQYF	TGCGCCAGCAGCCAAGAAGCCCAAGCGGGGCTTTACGAGCAGTACTTC
TRBV4-3	TRBJ2-1	TRBD1	medium-sized	CASSPDRGTYNEQFF	TGCGCCAGCAGCCCCGACAGGGGGACCTACAATGAGCAGTTCTTC
TRBV28	TRBJ1-6	NA	NA	CASSFAREGSPLHF	TGTGCCAGCAGTTTCGCCCGGGAGGGATCACCCCTCCACTTT
TRBV19	TRBJ2-7	NA	NA	CASSDRTPGAYEQYF	TGTGCCAGTAGTGACCGAACTCCCGGAGCCTACGAGCAGTACTTC
TRBV5-1	TRBJ2-2	TRBD1	NA	CASSAGTGSGELFF	TGCGCCAGCAGCGCCGGGACAGGGTCCGGGGAGCTGTTTTTT
TRBV5-4	TRBJ1-2	NA	NA	CASSSSPVRYGYTF	TGTGCCAGCAGCTCGTCCCCGGTGCGCTATGGCTACACCTTC
TRBV13	TRBJ1-6	TRBD1	once	CASTTGGSYNSPLHF	TGTGCCAGCACCACAGGGGGATCCTATAATTCACCCCTCCACTTT
TRBV12-5	TRBJ2-2	NA	NA	CASGTLGGVTGELFF	TGTGCTAGTGGAACCCTCGGAGGGGTTACCGGGGAGCTGTTTTTT
TRBV10-1	TRBJ2-3	NA	NA	CASPPGGHGITDTQYF	TGCGCCAGCCCCCCCGGCGGGCACGGTATCACAGATACGCAGTATTTT
TRBV6-6	TRBJ2-7	TRBD2	few	CASSLTSGRDEQYF	TGTGCCAGCAGTTTGACTAGCGGGAGAGACGAGCAGTACTTC
TRBV6-5	TRBJ2-1	TRBD1	once	CASGMRTGGMNEQFF	TGTGCCAGCGGGATGCGGACAGGGGGCATGAATGAGCAGTTCTTC
TRBV6-6	TRBJ1-2	NA	NA	CASTRDYYGYTF	TGTGCCAGCACCAGGGACTATTATGGCTACACCTTC
TRBV11-2	TRBJ2-7	TRBD1	few	CASSLELYGTGNYEQYF	TGTGCCAGCAGCTTAGAACTATACGGGACAGGGAATTACGAGCAGTACTTC
TRBV14	TRBJ1-1	TRBD1	NA	CASSQDLWDRDTEAFF	TGTGCCAGCAGCCAAGATCTTTGGGACAGAGACACTGAAGCTTTCTTT
TRBV5-1	TRBJ2-1	TRBD2	NA	CASSLAGGTTYNEQFF	TGCGCCAGCAGCTTGGCGGGAGGAACTACCTACAATGAGCAGTTCTTC
TRBV19	TRBJ2-6	NA	NA	CASSPPGSGANVLTF	TGTGCCAGTAGTCCGCCGGGATCTGGGGCCAACGTCCTGACTTTC
TRBV11-2	TRBJ1-1	NA	NA	CASSLDPTGPNTEAFF	TGTGCCAGCAGCTTAGATCCCACAGGGCCTAACACTGAAGCTTTCTTT
TRBV12-3/TRBV12-4	TRBJ1-5	NA	NA	CASQNYSNQPQHF	TGTGCCTCGCAGAATTATAGCAATCAGCCCCAGCATTTT
TRBV2	TRBJ1-3	TRBD1	NA	CASRDREFGNTIYF	TGTGCCAGCAGAGACAGGGAATTTGGAAACACCATATATTTT
TRBV27	TRBJ2-7	TRBD2	medium-sized	CASSLLAGLAYEQYF	TGTGCCAGCAGCCTATTAGCGGGCCTCGCCTACGAGCAGTACTTC
TRBV28	TRBJ2-3	TRBD1	NA	CASRQGFEDTQYF	TGTGCCAGCAGACAGGGGTTTGAAGATACGCAGTATTTT
TRBV7-9	TRBJ2-7	TRBD2	NA	CASSLAGREGGEQYF	TGTGCCAGCAGCTTAGCGGGACGGGAGGGGGGCGAGCAGTACTTC
TRBV15	TRBJ2-7	NA	NA	CATSREKTRSQRPYEQYF	TGTGCCACCAGCAGAGAAAAGACTAGAAGCCAGCGGCCCTACGAGCAGTACTTC
TRBV4-2	TRBJ2-3	NA	few	CASSKEVASDTQYF	TGTGCCAGCAGCAAAGAGGTAGCTTCCGATACGCAGTATTTT
TRBV7-2	TRBJ2-3	TRBD2	NA	CASSLGGLAGYTDTQYF	TGTGCCAGCAGCTTAGGGGGACTAGCGGGATACACAGATACGCAGTATTTT
TRBV2	TRBJ1-4	NA	NA	CASRYQGPEKLFF	TGTGCCAGCAGATATCAGGGCCCTGAAAAACTGTTTTTT
TRBV10-1	TRBJ2-5	TRBD2	NA	CASWGLAEETQYF	TGCGCCAGCTGGGGACTAGCGGAAGAGACCCAGTACTTC
TRBV5-8	TRBJ2-7	NA	few	CASSLGQGLTYEQYF	TGTGCCAGCAGCTTGGGGCAGGGCCTTACCTACGAGCAGTACTTC
TRBV5-1	TRBJ2-7	NA	NA	CASSLARGPYEQYF	TGCGCCAGCAGCTTGGCGAGAGGCCCCTACGAGCAGTACTTC